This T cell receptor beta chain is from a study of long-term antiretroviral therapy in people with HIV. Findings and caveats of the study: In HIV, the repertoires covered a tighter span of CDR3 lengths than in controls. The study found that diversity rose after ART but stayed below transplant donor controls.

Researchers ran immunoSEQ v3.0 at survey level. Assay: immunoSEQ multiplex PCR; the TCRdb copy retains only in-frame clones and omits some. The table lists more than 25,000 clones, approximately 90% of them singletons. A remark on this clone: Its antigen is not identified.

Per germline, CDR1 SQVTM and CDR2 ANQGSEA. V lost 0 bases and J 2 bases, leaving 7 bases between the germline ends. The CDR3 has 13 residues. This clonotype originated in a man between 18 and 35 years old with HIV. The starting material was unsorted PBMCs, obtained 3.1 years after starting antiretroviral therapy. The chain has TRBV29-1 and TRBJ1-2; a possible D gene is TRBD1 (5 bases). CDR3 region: CSVEEDRNYGYTF. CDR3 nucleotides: TGCAGCGTTGAAGAAGACAGAAACTATGGCTACACCTTC.